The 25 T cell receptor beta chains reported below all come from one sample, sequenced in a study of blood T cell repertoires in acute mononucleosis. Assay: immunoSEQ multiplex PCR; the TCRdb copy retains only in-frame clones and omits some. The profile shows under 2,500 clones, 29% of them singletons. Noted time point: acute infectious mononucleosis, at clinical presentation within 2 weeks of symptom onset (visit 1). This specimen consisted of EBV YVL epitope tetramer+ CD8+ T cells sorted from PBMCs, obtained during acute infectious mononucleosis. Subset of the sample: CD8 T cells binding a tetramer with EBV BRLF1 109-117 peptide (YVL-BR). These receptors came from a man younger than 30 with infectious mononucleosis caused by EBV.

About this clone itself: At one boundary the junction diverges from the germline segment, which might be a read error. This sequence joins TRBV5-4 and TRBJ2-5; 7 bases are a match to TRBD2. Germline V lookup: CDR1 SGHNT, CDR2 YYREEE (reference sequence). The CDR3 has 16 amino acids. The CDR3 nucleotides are TGCGCCAGCAGCCCAGCGAGGGAGCGGGAAGTCGAGACCCAGTACTTC. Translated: CASSPAREREVETQYF.

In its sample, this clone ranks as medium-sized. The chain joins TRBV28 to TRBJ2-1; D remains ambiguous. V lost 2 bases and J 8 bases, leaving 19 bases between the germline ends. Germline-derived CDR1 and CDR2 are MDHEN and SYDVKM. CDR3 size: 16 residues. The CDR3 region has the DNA TGTGCCAGCAGTTTAATGGGTGATACGTCGCGCGATGAGCAGTTCTTC. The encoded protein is CASSLMGDTSRDEQFF.

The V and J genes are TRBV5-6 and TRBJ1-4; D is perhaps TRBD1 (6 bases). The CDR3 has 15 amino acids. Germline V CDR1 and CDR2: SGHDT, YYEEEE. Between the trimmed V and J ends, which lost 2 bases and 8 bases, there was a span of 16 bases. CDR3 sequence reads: CASSLAGALGEKLFF. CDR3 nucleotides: TGTGCCAGCAGCTTAGCGGGGGCCTTGGGGGAAAAACTGTTTTTT.

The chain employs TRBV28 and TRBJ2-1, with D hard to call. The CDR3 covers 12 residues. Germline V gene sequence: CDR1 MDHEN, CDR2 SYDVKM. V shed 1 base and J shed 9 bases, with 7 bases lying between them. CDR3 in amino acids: CASSLYCCEQFF. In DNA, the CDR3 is TGTGCCAGCAGTTTATATTGCTGTGAGCAGTTCTTC.

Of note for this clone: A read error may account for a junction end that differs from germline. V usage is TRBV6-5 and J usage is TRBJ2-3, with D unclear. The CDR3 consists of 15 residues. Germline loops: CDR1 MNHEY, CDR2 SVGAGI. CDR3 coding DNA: TGTGCCTGCAGTGCCGTAGTTGGGTCAGCGTCGACGCAGTATTTT. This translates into CACSAVVGSASTQYF.

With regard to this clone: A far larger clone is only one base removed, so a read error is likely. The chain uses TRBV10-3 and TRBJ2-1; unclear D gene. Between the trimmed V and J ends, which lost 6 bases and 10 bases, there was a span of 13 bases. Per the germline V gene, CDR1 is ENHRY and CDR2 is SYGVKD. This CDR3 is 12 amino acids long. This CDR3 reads CAISLMGREQFF. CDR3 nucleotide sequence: TGTGCCATCAGCCTCATGGGCAGAGAGCAGTTCTTC.

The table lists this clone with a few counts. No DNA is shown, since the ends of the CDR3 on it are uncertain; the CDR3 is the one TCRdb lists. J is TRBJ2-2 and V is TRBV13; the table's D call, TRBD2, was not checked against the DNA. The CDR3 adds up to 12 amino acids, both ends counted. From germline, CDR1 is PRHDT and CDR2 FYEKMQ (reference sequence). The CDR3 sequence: CAADKRPGSCFF.

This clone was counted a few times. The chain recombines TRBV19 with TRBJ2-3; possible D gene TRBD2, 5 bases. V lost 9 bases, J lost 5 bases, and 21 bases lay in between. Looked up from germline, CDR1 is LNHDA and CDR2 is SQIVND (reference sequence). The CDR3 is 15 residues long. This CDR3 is CASSQEPLSGDTQYF. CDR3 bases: TGTGCCAGCAGCCAAGAACCCCTAAGCGGAGATACGCAGTATTTT.

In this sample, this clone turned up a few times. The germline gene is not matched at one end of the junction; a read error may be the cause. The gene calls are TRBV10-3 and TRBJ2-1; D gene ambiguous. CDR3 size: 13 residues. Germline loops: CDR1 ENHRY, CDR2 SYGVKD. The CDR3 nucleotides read TGTGCCACCAGTGACGCCCATGTCAATGAGCAGTTCTTC. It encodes CATSDAHVNEQFF.

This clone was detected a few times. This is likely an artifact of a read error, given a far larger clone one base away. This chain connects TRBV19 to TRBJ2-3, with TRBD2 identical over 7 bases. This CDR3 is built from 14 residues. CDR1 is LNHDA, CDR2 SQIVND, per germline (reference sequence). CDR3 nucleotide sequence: TGTGCCAGTAGAACAGCGGGAAACTCTGATACGCTGTATTTT. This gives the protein CASRTAGNSDTLYF.

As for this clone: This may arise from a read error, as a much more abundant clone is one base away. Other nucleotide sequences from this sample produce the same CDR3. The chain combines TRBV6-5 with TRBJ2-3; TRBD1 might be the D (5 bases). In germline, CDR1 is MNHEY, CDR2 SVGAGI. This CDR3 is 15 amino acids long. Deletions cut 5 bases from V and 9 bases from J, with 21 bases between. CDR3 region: CASSALVGSGSTQYF. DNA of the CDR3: TGTGCCAGCAGTGCCCTAGTTGGGTCAGGGTCGACGCAGTATTTT.

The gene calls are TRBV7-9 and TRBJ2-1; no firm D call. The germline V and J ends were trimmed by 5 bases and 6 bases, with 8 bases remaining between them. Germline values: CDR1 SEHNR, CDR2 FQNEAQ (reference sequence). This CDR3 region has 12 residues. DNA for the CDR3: TGTGCCAGCAGCCTATTTTCCAATGAGCAGTTCTTC. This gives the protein CASSLFSNEQFF. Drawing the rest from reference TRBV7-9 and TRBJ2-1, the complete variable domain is DTGVSQNPRHKITKRGQNVTFRCDPISEHNRLYWYRQTLGQGPEFLTYFQNEAQLEKSRLLSDRFSAERPKGSFSTLEIQRTEQGDSAMYLCASSLFSNEQFFGPGTRLTVL.

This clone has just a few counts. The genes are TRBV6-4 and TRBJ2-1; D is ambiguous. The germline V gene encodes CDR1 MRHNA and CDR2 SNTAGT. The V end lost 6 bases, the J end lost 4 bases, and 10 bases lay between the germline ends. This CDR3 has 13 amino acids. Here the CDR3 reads CASSSLTYNEQFF. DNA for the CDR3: TGTGCCAGCAGCTCCCTAACGTACAATGAGCAGTTCTTC.

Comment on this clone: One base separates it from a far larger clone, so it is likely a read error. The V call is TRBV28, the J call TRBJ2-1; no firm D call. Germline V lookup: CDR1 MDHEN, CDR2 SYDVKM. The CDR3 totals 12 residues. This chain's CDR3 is CASSLYSSELFF. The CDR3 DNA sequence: TGTGCCAGCAGTTTATATTCCAGTGAGCTGTTCTTC.

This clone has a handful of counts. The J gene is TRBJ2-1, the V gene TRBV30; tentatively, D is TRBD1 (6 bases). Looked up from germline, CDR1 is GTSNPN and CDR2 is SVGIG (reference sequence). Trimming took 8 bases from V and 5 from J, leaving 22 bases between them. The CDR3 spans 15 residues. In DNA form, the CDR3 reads TGTGCCAGCAGTGATTTCCGACAGGTGGACAATGAGCAGTTCTTC. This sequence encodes CASSDFRQVDNEQFF.

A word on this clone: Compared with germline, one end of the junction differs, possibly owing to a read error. The CDR3 coding sequence is TGTGCCGGCAGTGGCCCGGGTTGGGGCGAGCAGTACTTC. Translated: CAGSGPGWGEQYF. The chain carries TRBV6-5 and TRBJ2-7; unclear D gene. The CDR3 sequence is 13 residues long. The germline gives CDR1 MNHEY, CDR2 SVGAGI.

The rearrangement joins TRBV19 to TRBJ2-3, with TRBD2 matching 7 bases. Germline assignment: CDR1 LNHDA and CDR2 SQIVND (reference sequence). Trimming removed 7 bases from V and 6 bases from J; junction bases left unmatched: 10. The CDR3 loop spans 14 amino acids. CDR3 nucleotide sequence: TGTGCCAGTATTACAGCGGGAAACTCTGATACGCAGTATTTT. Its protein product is CASITAGNSDTQYF.

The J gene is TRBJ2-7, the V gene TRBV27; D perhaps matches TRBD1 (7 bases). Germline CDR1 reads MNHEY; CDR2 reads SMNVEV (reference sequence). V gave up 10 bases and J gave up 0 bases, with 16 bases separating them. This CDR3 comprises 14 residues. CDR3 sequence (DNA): TGTGCCATCAGGGGGGACGACACCTCCTACGAGCAGTACTTC. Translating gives CAIRGDDTSYEQYF.

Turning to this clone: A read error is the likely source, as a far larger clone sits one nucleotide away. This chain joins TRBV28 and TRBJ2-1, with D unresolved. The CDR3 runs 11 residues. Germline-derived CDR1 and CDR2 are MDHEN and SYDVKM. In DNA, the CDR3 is TGTGCCGGCAGTATCTACAATGAGCAGTTCTTC. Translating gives CAGSIYNEQFF.

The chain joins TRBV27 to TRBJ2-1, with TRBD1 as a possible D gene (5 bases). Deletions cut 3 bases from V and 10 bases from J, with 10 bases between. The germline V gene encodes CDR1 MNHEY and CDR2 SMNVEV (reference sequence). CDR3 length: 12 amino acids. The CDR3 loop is CASSFSAGEQFF. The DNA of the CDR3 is TGTGCCAGCAGTTTTTCGGCAGGGGAGCAGTTCTTC.

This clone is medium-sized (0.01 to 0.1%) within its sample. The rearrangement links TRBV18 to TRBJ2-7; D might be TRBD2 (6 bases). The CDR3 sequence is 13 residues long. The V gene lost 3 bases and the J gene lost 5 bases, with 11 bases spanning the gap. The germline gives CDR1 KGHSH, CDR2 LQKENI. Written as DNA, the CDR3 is TGTGCCAGCTCACCGAGAGGAGGGGACGAGCAGTACTTC. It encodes CASSPRGGDEQYF.

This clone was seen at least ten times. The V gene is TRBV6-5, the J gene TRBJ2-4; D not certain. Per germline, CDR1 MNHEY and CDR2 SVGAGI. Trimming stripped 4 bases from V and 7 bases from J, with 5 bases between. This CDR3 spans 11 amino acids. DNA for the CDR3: TGTGCCAGCAGTTTGAGTAACATTCAGTACTTC. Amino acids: CASSLSNIQYF.

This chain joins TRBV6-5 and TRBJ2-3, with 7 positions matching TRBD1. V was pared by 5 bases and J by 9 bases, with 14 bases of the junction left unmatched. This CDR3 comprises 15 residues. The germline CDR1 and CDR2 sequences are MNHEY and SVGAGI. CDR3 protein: CASSALLGTASTQYF. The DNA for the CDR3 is TGTGCCAGCAGTGCCCTACTTGGGACAGCATCGACGCAGTATTTT.

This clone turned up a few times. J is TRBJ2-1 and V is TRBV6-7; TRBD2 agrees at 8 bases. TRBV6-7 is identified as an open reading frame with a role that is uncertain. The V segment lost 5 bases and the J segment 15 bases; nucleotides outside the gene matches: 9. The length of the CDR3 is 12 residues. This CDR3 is CASSDVGTSRFF. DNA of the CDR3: TGTGCCAGCAGTGACGTCGGGACTAGTAGGTTCTTC.

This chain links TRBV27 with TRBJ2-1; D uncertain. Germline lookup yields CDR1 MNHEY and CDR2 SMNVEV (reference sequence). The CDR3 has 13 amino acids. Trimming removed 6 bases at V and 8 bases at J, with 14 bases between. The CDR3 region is CASSPQLGHEQFF. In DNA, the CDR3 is TGTGCCAGCAGCCCGCAACTGGGCCATGAGCAGTTCTTC.